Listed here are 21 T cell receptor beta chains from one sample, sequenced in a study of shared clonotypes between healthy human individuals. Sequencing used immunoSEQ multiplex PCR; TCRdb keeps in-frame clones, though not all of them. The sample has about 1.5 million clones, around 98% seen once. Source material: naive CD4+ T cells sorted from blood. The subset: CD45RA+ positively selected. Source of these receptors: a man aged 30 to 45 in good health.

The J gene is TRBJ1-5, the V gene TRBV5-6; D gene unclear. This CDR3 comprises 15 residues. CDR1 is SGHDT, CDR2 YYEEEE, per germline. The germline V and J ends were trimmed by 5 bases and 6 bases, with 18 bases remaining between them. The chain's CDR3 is CASSCVELSIQPQHF. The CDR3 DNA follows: TGTGCCAGCAGTTGTGTCGAGCTGTCCATTCAGCCCCAGCATTTT.

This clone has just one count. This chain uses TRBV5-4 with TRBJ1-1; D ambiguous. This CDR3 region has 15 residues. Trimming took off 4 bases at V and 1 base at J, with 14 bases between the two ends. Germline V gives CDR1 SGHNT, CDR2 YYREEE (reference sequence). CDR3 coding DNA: TGTGCCAGCAGCCGGACGGGGAAGACGAACACTGAAGCTTTCTTT. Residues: CASSRTGKTNTEAFF.

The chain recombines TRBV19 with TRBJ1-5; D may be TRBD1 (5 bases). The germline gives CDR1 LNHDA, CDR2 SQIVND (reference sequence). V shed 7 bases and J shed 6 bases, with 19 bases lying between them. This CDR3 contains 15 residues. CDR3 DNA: TGTGCCAGTACCCCGGCGGGGGATGGGGGTCAGCCCCAGCATTTT. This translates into CASTPAGDGGQPQHF.

Here the CDR3 DNA reads TGTGCCAGTAGGGGCCGGCGGGAGGGTTACAATGAGCAGTTCTTC. Translation: CASRGRREGYNEQFF. The chain couples TRBV19 to TRBJ2-1; TRBD2 matches at 9 bases. The V segment lost 6 bases and the J segment 4 bases; nucleotides outside the gene matches: 7. Germline lookup yields CDR1 LNHDA and CDR2 SQIVND (reference sequence). The CDR3 loop spans 15 amino acids.

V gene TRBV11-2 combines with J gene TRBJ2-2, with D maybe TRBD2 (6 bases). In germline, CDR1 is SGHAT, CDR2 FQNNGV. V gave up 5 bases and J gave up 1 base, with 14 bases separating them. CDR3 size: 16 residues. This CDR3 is CASSRIGGRNTGELFF. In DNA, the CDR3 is TGTGCCAGCAGCCGCATTGGGGGGAGGAACACCGGGGAGCTGTTTTTT.

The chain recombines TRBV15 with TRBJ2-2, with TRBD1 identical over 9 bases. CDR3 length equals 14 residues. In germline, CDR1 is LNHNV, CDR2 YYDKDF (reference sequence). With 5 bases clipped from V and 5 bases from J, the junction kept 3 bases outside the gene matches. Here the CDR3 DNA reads TGTGCCACCAGCGGGACAGGGAAAACCGGGGAGCTGTTTTTT. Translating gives CATSGTGKTGELFF.

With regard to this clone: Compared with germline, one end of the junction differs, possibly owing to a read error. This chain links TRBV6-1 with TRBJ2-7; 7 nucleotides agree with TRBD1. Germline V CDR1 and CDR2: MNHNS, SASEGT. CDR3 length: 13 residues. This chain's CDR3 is CASSERGQEVLRF. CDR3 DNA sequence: TGTGCCAGCAGTGAAAGGGGGCAGGAGGTTCTCCGGTTC.

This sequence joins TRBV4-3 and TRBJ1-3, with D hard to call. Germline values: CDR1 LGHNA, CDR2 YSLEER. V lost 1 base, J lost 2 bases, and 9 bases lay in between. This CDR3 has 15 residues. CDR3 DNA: TGCGCCAGCAGCCAAGTCGGACCTCCTGGAAACACCATATATTTT. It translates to CASSQVGPPGNTIYF.

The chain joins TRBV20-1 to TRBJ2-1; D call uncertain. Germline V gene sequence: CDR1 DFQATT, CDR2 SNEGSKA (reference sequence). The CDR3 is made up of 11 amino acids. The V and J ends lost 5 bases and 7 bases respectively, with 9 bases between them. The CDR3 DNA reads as TGCAGTGCTCAATTACGGAATGAGCAGTTCTTC. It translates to CSAQLRNEQFF.

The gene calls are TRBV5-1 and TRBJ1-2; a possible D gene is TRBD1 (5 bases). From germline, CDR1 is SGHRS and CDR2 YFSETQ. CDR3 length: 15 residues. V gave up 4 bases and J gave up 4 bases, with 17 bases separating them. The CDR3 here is CASSPVGRDPYGYTF. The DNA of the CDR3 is TGCGCCAGCAGCCCCGTCGGCAGGGATCCCTATGGCTACACCTTC.

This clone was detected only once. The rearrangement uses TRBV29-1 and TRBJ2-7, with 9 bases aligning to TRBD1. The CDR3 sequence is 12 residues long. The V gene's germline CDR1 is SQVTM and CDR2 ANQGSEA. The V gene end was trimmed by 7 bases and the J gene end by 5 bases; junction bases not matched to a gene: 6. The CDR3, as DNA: TGCAGCGCGTGGACAGGGGCCAACGAGCAGTACTTC. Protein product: CSAWTGANEQYF.

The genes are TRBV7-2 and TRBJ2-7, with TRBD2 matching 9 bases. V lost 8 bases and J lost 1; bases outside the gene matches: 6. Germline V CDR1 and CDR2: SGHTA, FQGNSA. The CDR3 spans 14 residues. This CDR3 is CASQASGNSYEQYF. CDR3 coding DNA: TGTGCCAGCCAAGCTAGCGGGAATTCCTACGAGCAGTACTTC.

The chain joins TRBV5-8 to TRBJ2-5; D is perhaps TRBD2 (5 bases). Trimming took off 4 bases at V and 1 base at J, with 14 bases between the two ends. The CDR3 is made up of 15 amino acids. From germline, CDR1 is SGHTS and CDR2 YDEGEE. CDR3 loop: CASSRDPGFQETQYF. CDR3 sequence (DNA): TGTGCCAGCAGCCGTGACCCGGGGTTCCAAGAGACCCAGTACTTC.

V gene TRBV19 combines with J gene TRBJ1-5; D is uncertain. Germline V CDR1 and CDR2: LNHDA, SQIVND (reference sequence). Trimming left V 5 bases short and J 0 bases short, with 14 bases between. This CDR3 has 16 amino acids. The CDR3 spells CASSLGRGPSNQPQHF. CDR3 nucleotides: TGTGCCAGTAGTCTCGGACGAGGTCCTAGCAATCAGCCCCAGCATTTT. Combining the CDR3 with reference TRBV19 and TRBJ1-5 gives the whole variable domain DGGITQSPKYLFRKEGQNVTLSCEQNLNHDAMYWYRQDPGQGLRLIYYSQIVNDFQKGDIAEGYSVSREKKESFPLTVTSAQKNPTAFYLCASSLGRGPSNQPQHFGDGTRLSIL.

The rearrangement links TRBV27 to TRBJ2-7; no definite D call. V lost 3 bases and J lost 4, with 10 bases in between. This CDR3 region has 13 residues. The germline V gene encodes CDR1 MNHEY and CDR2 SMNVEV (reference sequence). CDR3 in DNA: TGTGCCAGCAGTTTTGCCCAGAGATACGAGCAGTACTTC. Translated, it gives CASSFAQRYEQYF.

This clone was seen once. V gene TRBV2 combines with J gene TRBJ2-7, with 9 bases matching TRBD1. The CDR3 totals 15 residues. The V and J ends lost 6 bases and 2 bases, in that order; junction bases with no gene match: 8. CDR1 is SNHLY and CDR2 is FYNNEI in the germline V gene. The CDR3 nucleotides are TGTGCCAGCAGCCCGTCCGGGACAGGGACCTACGAGCAGTACTTC. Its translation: CASSPSGTGTYEQYF.

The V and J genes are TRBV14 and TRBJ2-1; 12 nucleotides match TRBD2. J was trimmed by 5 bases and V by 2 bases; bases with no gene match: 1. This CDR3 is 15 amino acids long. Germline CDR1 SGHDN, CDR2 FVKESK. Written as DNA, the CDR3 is TGTGCCAGCAGCCAATGGACTAGCGGGGACAATGAGCAGTTCTTC. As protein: CASSQWTSGDNEQFF. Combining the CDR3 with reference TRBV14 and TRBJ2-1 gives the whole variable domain EAGVTQFPSHSVIEKGQTVTLRCDPISGHDNLYWYRRVMGKEIKFLLHFVKESKQDESGMPNNRFLAERTGGTYSTLKVQPAELEDSGVYFCASSQWTSGDNEQFFGPGTRLTVL.

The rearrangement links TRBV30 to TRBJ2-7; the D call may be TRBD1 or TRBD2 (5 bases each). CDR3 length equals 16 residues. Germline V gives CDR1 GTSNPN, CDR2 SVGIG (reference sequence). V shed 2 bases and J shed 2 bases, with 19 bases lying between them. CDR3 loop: CAWSPGLRGAPYEQYF. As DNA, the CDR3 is TGTGCCTGGAGTCCAGGGCTCCGGGGCGCACCCTACGAGCAGTACTTC.

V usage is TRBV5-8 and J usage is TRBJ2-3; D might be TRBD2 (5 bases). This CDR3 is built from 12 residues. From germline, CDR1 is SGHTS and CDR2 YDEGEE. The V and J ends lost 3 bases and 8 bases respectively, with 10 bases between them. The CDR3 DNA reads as TGTGCCAGCAGCTACGTTCGGGGTACGCAGTATTTT. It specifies CASSYVRGTQYF. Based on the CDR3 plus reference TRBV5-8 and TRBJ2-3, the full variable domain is EAGVTQSPTHLIKTRGQQATLRCSPISGHTSVYWYQQALGLGLQFLLWYDEGEERNRGNFPPRFSGRQFPNYSSELNVNALELEDSALYLCASSYVRGTQYFGPGTRLTVL.

CDR3 sequence reads: CTSSQARGFQPQHF. The CDR3 DNA reads TGCACCAGCAGCCAAGCTAGGGGATTCCAGCCCCAGCATTTT. The V and J genes are TRBV1 and TRBJ1-5; TRBD1, the table's D call, was not compared with the DNA. TRBV1 is noted as a pseudogene. This CDR3 region has 14 residues.

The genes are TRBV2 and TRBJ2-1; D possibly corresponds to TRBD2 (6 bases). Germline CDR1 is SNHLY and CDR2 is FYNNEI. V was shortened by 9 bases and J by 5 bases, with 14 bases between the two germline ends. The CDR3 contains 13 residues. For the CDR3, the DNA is TGTGCCAGACAACTGAGGAGGGACAATGAGCAGTTCTTC. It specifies CARQLRRDNEQFF.